This TCR beta chain came from a study of CD4+ T cells in melanoma. Libraries were prepared by immunoSEQ multiplex PCR; TCRdb keeps only in-frame clonotypes and omits some of them. This table holds about 50,000 clones, 89% found once. The source is a human donor with melanoma. Sequencing was carried out using peripheral blood.

As DNA, the CDR3 is TGTGCCAGCAGTTTAGCCGGGGGCAATCAGCCCCAGCATTTT. It specifies CASSLAGGNQPQHF. The chain has TRBV28 and TRBJ1-5, with D hard to call. Trimming shortened V by 2 bases and J by 2 bases, and 7 bases separated the two germline ends. CDR1 is MDHEN, CDR2 SYDVKM, per germline. This CDR3 contains 14 residues.